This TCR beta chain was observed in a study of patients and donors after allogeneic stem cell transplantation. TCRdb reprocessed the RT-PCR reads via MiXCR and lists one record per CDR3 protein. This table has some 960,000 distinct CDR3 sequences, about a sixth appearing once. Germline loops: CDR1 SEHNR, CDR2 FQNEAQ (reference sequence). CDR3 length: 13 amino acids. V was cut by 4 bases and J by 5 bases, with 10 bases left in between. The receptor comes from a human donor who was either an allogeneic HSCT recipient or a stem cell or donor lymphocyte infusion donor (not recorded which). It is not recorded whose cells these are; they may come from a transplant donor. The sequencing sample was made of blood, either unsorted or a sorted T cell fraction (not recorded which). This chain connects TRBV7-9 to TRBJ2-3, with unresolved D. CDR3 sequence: CASSYHKVDTQYF. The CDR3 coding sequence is TGTGCCAGCAGCTACCACAAGGTAGATACGCAGTATTTT.